The 15 T cell receptor beta chains below all came from one sample that was sequenced in a study of T cells in women clearing cervical HPV infection. Sequenced by immunoSEQ multiplex PCR; TCRdb stores in-frame clones only, minus some. Its listing shows 40,000 or so clones. The sequenced sample was blood buffy coat. These receptors came from a woman between 18 and 69 years old with a cervical HPV16 infection that either progressed to CIN3+ or cleared (not recorded which).

With regard to this clone: The CDR3 is cut off 3 residues early in the read; its end comes from the germline J gene. The rearrangement joins TRBV18 to TRBJ1-1; D might be TRBD1 (6 bases). The V gene's germline CDR1 is KGHSH and CDR2 LQKENI. Between the trimmed V and J ends, which lost 2 bases and 4 bases, there was a span of 11 bases. CDR3 length: 14 amino acids. This chain's CDR3 is CASSPEIGGTEAFF. Partial CDR3 DNA: TGTGCCAGCTCACCAGAAATAGGGGGCACTGAA.

To note about this clone: Read sequence stops 3 residues before the CDR3 end, and the germline J gene provides the missing end. The rearrangement uses TRBV30 and TRBJ2-3; 9 bases agree with TRBD1. Germline lookup yields CDR1 GTSNPN and CDR2 SVGIG (reference sequence). The CDR3 covers 13 residues. The CDR3 reads CAWGTGNQETQYF. The part of the CDR3 DNA that was read is TGTGCCTGGGGGACAGGGAACCAAGAGACG.

To note about this clone: The read terminates 3 residues before the CDR3 end, so the remaining end is supplied by the germline J gene. The genes are TRBV5-1 and TRBJ2-3; 10 positions agree with TRBD1. Per germline, CDR1 SGHRS and CDR2 YFSETQ. This CDR3 has 16 amino acids. V lost 1 base and J lost 6; bases outside the gene matches: 8. CDR3: CASSLNRQGAGDTQYF. Incomplete CDR3 DNA: TGCGCCAGCAGCTTGAACCGACAGGGGGCTGGGGATACG.

In regard to this clone: One junction end does not reproduce the germline sequence, and a read error may be involved. The read ends 3 residues before the CDR3 terminus; that terminus is restored from the germline J gene. This sample also contains other DNA sequences that code for the same CDR3. The chain employs TRBV5-1 and TRBJ1-3; 7 nucleotides match TRBD1. The CDR3 spans 16 residues. Germline CDR1 reads SGHRS; CDR2 reads YFSETQ. CDR3 sequence reads: CASSLGTAASGNTIYF. Incomplete CDR3 DNA: TGCGCCAGCAGCCTTGGGACAGCCGCCTCTGGAAACACA.

As concerns this clone: The sequence runs out 3 residues before the end of the CDR3; the remainder is reconstructed from the germline J gene. The chain couples TRBV12-3 or TRBV12-4 to TRBJ1-4; the D gene is possibly TRBD1 (5 bases). The V end was cut by 3 bases, the J end by 0 bases, with 8 bases between. This CDR3 is 15 amino acids long. This chain's CDR3 is CASSFWGATNEKLFF. The part of the CDR3 DNA that was read is TGTGCCAGCAGTTTCTGGGGGGCAACTAATGAAAAA.

Points on this clone: The sequenced fragment ends 3 residues before the CDR3 boundary, so the rest is inferred from the germline J gene. The rearrangement uses TRBV2 and TRBJ2-7; 10 bases align to TRBD1. The CDR3 length is 16 residues. From germline, CDR1 is SNHLY and CDR2 FYNNEI. The trim removed 4 bases at V and 6 bases at J, leaving 12 bases unmatched. The covered CDR3 bases are TGTGCCAGCAGTGGGACAAGCGACAGGGGGCGCACCGAG. It specifies CASSGTSDRGRTE. The entire CDR3 sequence reads CASSGTSDRGRTEQYF.

On this clone: The observed sequence ends 3 residues before the CDR3 terminus, with the missing tail filled in from the germline J gene. The chain uses TRBV14 and TRBJ2-3, with D tentatively TRBD1 or TRBD2 (5 bases each). This CDR3 has 12 residues. Germline V gene data show CDR1 as SGHDN and CDR2 as FVKESK. CDR3 region: CASSPLGETQYF. The CDR3 bases that were read are TGTGCCAGCAGCCCGCTAGGGGAGACG.

Remarks on this clone: The read stops 3 residues short of the end of the CDR3; the missing end is completed from the germline J gene. This chain uses TRBV7-3 with TRBJ2-1; D is unclear. Between the trimmed V and J ends, which lost 11 bases and 1 base, there was a span of 9 bases. CDR3 length: 12 residues. Per the germline V gene, CDR1 is SGHTA and CDR2 is FQGTGA. The CDR3 here is CACSRSYNEQFF. Partial CDR3 DNA: TGTGCCTGCTCACGGTCCTACAATGAG.

As to this clone: The CDR3 extends 3 residues past the end of the read, so its final part is completed from the germline J gene. The chain uses TRBV6-2 or TRBV6-3 and TRBJ2-1; D is ambiguous. Germline lookup yields CDR1 MNHEY and CDR2 SVGEGT. V was trimmed by 7 bases and J by 6 bases, leaving 7 bases between them. The CDR3 covers 11 residues. CDR3 residues: CASTNFNEQFF. The sequenced CDR3 bases are TGTGCCAGCACCAACTTCAATGAG.

A word on this clone: The CDR3 end falls 3 residues outside the read, so it is completed with the germline J gene. The V call is TRBV5-1, the J call TRBJ1-5, with no clear D. The germline V gene encodes CDR1 SGHRS and CDR2 YFSETQ. Trimming stripped 0 bases from V and 6 bases from J, with 7 bases between. CDR3 length equals 13 residues. CDR3 in amino acids: CASSLAPLQPQHF. The CDR3 DNA, read in part, is TGCGCCAGCAGCTTGGCCCCCCTTCAGCCC.

With regard to this clone: The read terminates 3 residues before the CDR3 end, so the remaining end is supplied by the germline J gene. The J gene is TRBJ2-5, the V gene TRBV7-8; the match to TRBD2 covers 9 bases. In germline, CDR1 is SGHVS, CDR2 FQNEAQ. The CDR3 spans 13 residues. The CDR3 bases that were read are TGTGCCAGCAGATCAAGCGGGGGGATTACC. This sequence encodes CASRSSGGIT. The whole CDR3 sequence is CASRSSGGITQYF. Full variable domain (missing parts from reference TRBV7-8 and TRBJ2-5): GAGVSQSPRYKVAKRGQDVALRCDPISGHVSLFWYQQALGQGPEFLTYFQNEAQLDKSGLPSDRFFAERPEGSVSTLKIQRTQQEDSAVYLCASRSSGGITQYFGPGTRLLVL.

On this clone itself: The CDR3 goes on 3 residues after the read ends, and that part is filled in from the germline J gene. The rearrangement links TRBV5-5 to TRBJ2-5; the D gene is possibly TRBD2 (6 bases). Trimming cost V 2 bases and J 0 bases, with 11 bases left between them. This CDR3 spans 15 amino acids. Germline lookup yields CDR1 SGHKS and CDR2 YYEKEE (reference sequence). CDR3 DNA, as far as it was read: TGTGCCAGCAGCTTCGGGGGAAACTACCAAGAGACC. This sequence encodes CASSFGGNYQET. From start to end, the CDR3 is CASSFGGNYQETQYF.

On this clone itself: The read gets to within 3 residues of the CDR3 end, and the germline J gene fills in the rest. V is TRBV5-1 and J is TRBJ2-3, with TRBD2 matching over 9 bases. The CDR3 contains 17 residues. Looked up from germline, CDR1 is SGHRS and CDR2 is YFSETQ. CDR3 sequence reads: CASSLPEGGRASETQYF. Incomplete CDR3 DNA: TGCGCCAGCAGCTTACCCGAAGGCGGGAGGGCCTCTGAGACG.

As regards this clone: With the read ending 3 residues before the CDR3 end, the germline J gene is used to fill in that end. The chain joins TRBV5-1 to TRBJ2-1; 7 bases match TRBD2. The ends lost 4 bases at V and 3 bases at J; junction bases unmatched: 10. The CDR3 sequence is 16 residues long. Germline V gene sequence: CDR1 SGHRS, CDR2 YFSETQ. The CDR3 is CASSPSGGSGYNEQFF. The sequenced part of the CDR3 DNA is TGCGCCAGCAGCCCCTCCGGCGGGAGCGGCTACAATGAG.

On this clone itself: The read gets to within 3 residues of the CDR3 end, and the germline J gene fills in the rest. This chain uses TRBV7-2 with TRBJ1-2; TRBD1 is a possible D gene (5 bases). Germline V gene lookup returns CDR1 SGHTA and CDR2 FQGNSA. The CDR3 has 14 residues. Deletions cut 3 bases from V and 2 bases from J, with 10 bases between. The part of the CDR3 DNA that was read is TGTGCCAGCAGCTTCGGAGAGGGGAACTATGGC. It is translated as CASSFGEGNYG. The complete CDR3 protein is CASSFGEGNYGYTF.